Listed below are T cell receptor beta chains from one sample, sequenced in a study of blood T cell repertoires in COVID-19. Clones were read by immunoSEQ multiplex PCR, and TCRdb kept only the in-frame ones, dropping some. The table lists 200,000 to 300,000 clones, around 86% of them singletons. Sequencing used peripheral blood. These receptors were obtained from an older woman with COVID-19, enrolled during active disease. Each CDR3 is given with its conserved first and last residue. Each record gives: D gene, V gene, clone size, J gene, CDR3 protein, CDR3 DNA. The D gene is left open where the match is weak. A clone size is listed for some rows: how often the clone was seen (once, few, many), or a class if it is expanded.

D gene: -; V gene: TRBV19; clone size: -; J gene: TRBJ2-1; CDR3 protein: CASSPPGFQEQFF; CDR3 DNA: TGTGCCAGTAGTCCCCCCGGTTTTCAAGAGCAGTTCTTC
D gene: TRBD1; V gene: TRBV7-3; clone size: -; J gene: TRBJ2-5; CDR3 protein: CASSPGGTGETQYF; CDR3 DNA: TGTGCCAGCAGCCCCGGCGGGACAGGAGAGACCCAGTACTTC
D gene: -; V gene: TRBV9; clone size: -; J gene: TRBJ2-7; CDR3 protein: CASSVGGRPSYEQYF; CDR3 DNA: TGTGCCAGCAGCGTAGGCGGGCGCCCGTCCTACGAGCAGTACTTC
D gene: -; V gene: TRBV30; clone size: -; J gene: TRBJ1-1; CDR3 protein: CAWSAGESTEAFF; CDR3 DNA: TGTGCCTGGAGTGCAGGGGAGAGCACTGAAGCTTTCTTT
D gene: -; V gene: TRBV3-1/TRBV3-2; clone size: -; J gene: TRBJ1-2; CDR3 protein: CASSQAGTNYGYTF; CDR3 DNA: TGTGCCAGCAGCCAAGCAGGGACTAACTATGGCTACACCTTC
D gene: TRBD2; V gene: TRBV7-6; clone size: -; J gene: TRBJ2-7; CDR3 protein: CASSPRAQTSGSTLEQYF; CDR3 DNA: TGTGCCAGCAGCCCCAGGGCTCAGACTAGCGGGAGTACCCTCGAGCAGTACTTC
D gene: TRBD1; V gene: TRBV30; clone size: -; J gene: TRBJ2-7; CDR3 protein: CAWSVQGRGLNEQYF; CDR3 DNA: TGTGCCTGGAGTGTACAAGGCAGGGGGCTCAACGAGCAGTACTTC
D gene: -; V gene: TRBV7-2; clone size: -; J gene: TRBJ2-5; CDR3 protein: CASSFGFFTAGQTQYF; CDR3 DNA: TGTGCCAGCAGCTTTGGGTTTTTTACAGCCGGCCAGACCCAGTACTTC
D gene: -; V gene: TRBV18; clone size: few; J gene: TRBJ2-1; CDR3 protein: CASSPALGYEQFF; CDR3 DNA: TGTGCCAGCTCACCCGCGTTGGGCTATGAGCAGTTCTTC
D gene: TRBD2; V gene: TRBV10-3; clone size: many; J gene: TRBJ2-7; CDR3 protein: CAISESILLAGGYDEQYF; CDR3 DNA: TGTGCCATCAGTGAGTCGATCCTCCTAGCGGGAGGTTACGACGAGCAGTACTTC
D gene: TRBD2; V gene: TRBV4-2; clone size: -; J gene: TRBJ2-3; CDR3 protein: CASSQEPSGRADTQYF; CDR3 DNA: TGTGCCAGCAGCCAGGAACCTAGCGGGAGAGCAGATACGCAGTATTTT
D gene: TRBD2; V gene: TRBV7-9; clone size: -; J gene: TRBJ2-1; CDR3 protein: CASSWGGSYNEQFF; CDR3 DNA: TGTGCCAGCAGCTGGGGGGGATCCTACAATGAGCAGTTCTTC
D gene: TRBD2; V gene: TRBV6-5; clone size: -; J gene: TRBJ2-7; CDR3 protein: CASRPLAGGAYEQYF; CDR3 DNA: TGTGCCAGCAGGCCCCTAGCGGGAGGCGCCTACGAGCAGTACTTC
D gene: TRBD2; V gene: TRBV4-3; clone size: -; J gene: TRBJ2-1; CDR3 protein: CASSHITSGPNDEQFF; CDR3 DNA: TGCGCCAGCAGCCATATTACTAGCGGCCCGAACGATGAGCAGTTCTTC
D gene: -; V gene: TRBV9; clone size: -; J gene: TRBJ1-1; CDR3 protein: CASSVALKGADTEAFF; CDR3 DNA: TGTGCCAGCAGCGTAGCATTGAAAGGGGCCGACACTGAAGCTTTCTTT
D gene: -; V gene: TRBV4-1; clone size: -; J gene: TRBJ2-2; CDR3 protein: CASSQGGLTANTGELFF; CDR3 DNA: TGCGCCAGCAGCCAAGGGGGCCTGACAGCGAACACCGGGGAGCTGTTTTTT
D gene: -; V gene: TRBV5-1; clone size: -; J gene: TRBJ1-2; CDR3 protein: CASSPTIQRYGYTF; CDR3 DNA: TGCGCCAGCAGCCCGACAATCCAGCGGTATGGCTACACCTTC
D gene: TRBD1; V gene: TRBV9; clone size: -; J gene: TRBJ2-5; CDR3 protein: CASSVGKGTGRVSETQYF; CDR3 DNA: TGTGCCAGCAGCGTAGGAAAGGGGACAGGGCGTGTGTCGGAGACCCAGTACTTC
D gene: TRBD1; V gene: TRBV28; clone size: -; J gene: TRBJ2-5; CDR3 protein: CASRKTGRETQYF; CDR3 DNA: TGTGCCAGCAGGAAGACAGGGAGAGAGACCCAGTACTTC
D gene: -; V gene: TRBV3-1/TRBV3-2; clone size: once; J gene: TRBJ2-7; CDR3 protein: CASSQDLGGASNQYF; CDR3 DNA: TGTGCCAGCAGCCAAGATCTCGGTGGTGCTTCAAACCAGTACTTC
D gene: -; V gene: TRBV28; clone size: -; J gene: TRBJ2-6; CDR3 protein: CASSSPGAGANVLTF; CDR3 DNA: TGTGCCAGCAGTTCCCCAGGGGCTGGGGCCAACGTCCTGACTTTC
D gene: -; V gene: TRBV7-3; clone size: few; J gene: TRBJ2-2; CDR3 protein: CASSSSRTGELFF; CDR3 DNA: TGTGCCAGCAGCTCCTCGCGCACCGGGGAGCTGTTTTTT
D gene: TRBD1; V gene: TRBV5-1; clone size: -; J gene: TRBJ2-3; CDR3 protein: CASNGQGSSTDTQYF; CDR3 DNA: TGCGCCAGCAACGGACAGGGATCGTCCACAGATACGCAGTATTTT
D gene: -; V gene: TRBV5-1; clone size: -; J gene: TRBJ2-2; CDR3 protein: CASSGVSRAGELFF; CDR3 DNA: TGCGCCAGCAGTGGAGTGTCCCGGGCCGGGGAGCTGTTTTTT
D gene: TRBD1; V gene: TRBV28; clone size: -; J gene: TRBJ1-1; CDR3 protein: CASSGTGVAWEAFF; CDR3 DNA: TGTGCCAGCAGTGGGACAGGGGTCGCCTGGGAAGCTTTCTTT
D gene: TRBD1; V gene: TRBV4-1; clone size: -; J gene: TRBJ1-5; CDR3 protein: CASSRRTGGDQPQHF; CDR3 DNA: TGCGCCAGCAGCCGTCGGACAGGGGGCGATCAGCCCCAGCATTTT
D gene: -; V gene: TRBV4-3; clone size: -; J gene: TRBJ1-1; CDR3 protein: CASSPRGGTEAFF; CDR3 DNA: TGCGCCAGCAGTCCCCGCGGGGGCACTGAAGCTTTCTTT
D gene: TRBD2; V gene: TRBV7-3; clone size: -; J gene: TRBJ2-1; CDR3 protein: CASSAGGGRYNEQFF; CDR3 DNA: TGTGCCAGCAGCGCTGGGGGCGGGAGGTACAATGAGCAGTTCTTC
D gene: -; V gene: TRBV6-6; clone size: once; J gene: TRBJ2-1; CDR3 protein: CASSHSGGGSYNEQFF; CDR3 DNA: TGTGCCAGCAGTCACTCCGGGGGAGGTTCCTACAATGAGCAGTTCTTC
D gene: TRBD2; V gene: TRBV24-1; clone size: -; J gene: TRBJ2-1; CDR3 protein: CATSDELAERYNEQFF; CDR3 DNA: TGTGCCACCAGTGACGAACTAGCGGAGCGATACAATGAGCAGTTCTTC
D gene: -; V gene: TRBV30; clone size: -; J gene: TRBJ1-1; CDR3 protein: CAWQGFHTEAFF; CDR3 DNA: TGTGCCTGGCAGGGGTTTCACACTGAAGCTTTCTTT
D gene: -; V gene: TRBV15; clone size: -; J gene: TRBJ2-3; CDR3 protein: CATSRGNRGQSIIRIYTDTQYF; CDR3 DNA: TGTGCCACCAGCAGAGGTAACCGGGGTCAGTCTATCATCCGGATCTACACAGATACGCAGTATTTT
D gene: -; V gene: TRBV3-1/TRBV3-2; clone size: -; J gene: TRBJ1-1; CDR3 protein: CASSPQGFNTEAFF; CDR3 DNA: TGTGCCAGCAGCCCCCAGGGATTCAACACTGAAGCTTTCTTT
D gene: TRBD1; V gene: TRBV6-2/TRBV6-3; clone size: -; J gene: TRBJ2-2; CDR3 protein: CASSSQGVFGELFF; CDR3 DNA: TGTGCCAGCAGTTCCCAGGGGGTGTTCGGGGAGCTGTTTTTT
D gene: -; V gene: TRBV4-3; clone size: once; J gene: TRBJ2-7; CDR3 protein: CASSQDLVYEQYF; CDR3 DNA: TGCGCCAGCAGCCAAGATCTAGTCTACGAGCAGTACTTC
D gene: -; V gene: TRBV15; clone size: -; J gene: TRBJ2-6; CDR3 protein: CATSRDRTAGANVLTF; CDR3 DNA: TGTGCCACCAGCAGAGATCGAACAGCTGGGGCCAACGTCCTGACTTTC
D gene: -; V gene: TRBV10-1; clone size: -; J gene: TRBJ2-3; CDR3 protein: CASSESSSADRTDTQYF; CDR3 DNA: TGCGCCAGCAGTGAGTCGTCTAGCGCTGATCGCACAGATACGCAGTATTTT
D gene: -; V gene: TRBV4-1; clone size: -; J gene: TRBJ1-6; CDR3 protein: CASSQITSGDSPLHF; CDR3 DNA: TGCGCCAGCAGCCAGATTACCTCCGGTGATTCACCCCTCCACTTT
D gene: TRBD1; V gene: TRBV18; clone size: -; J gene: TRBJ1-2; CDR3 protein: CASSQRQGTDGYTF; CDR3 DNA: TGTGCCAGCTCACAAAGACAGGGAACGGATGGCTACACCTTC
D gene: TRBD1; V gene: TRBV4-1; clone size: -; J gene: TRBJ1-1; CDR3 protein: CASSQAPGGRAEAFF; CDR3 DNA: TGCGCCAGCAGCCAAGCCCCAGGGGGGAGAGCTGAAGCTTTCTTT
D gene: -; V gene: TRBV6-5; clone size: -; J gene: TRBJ1-1; CDR3 protein: CASSPSRSSSVAFF; CDR3 DNA: TGTGCCAGCAGTCCCTCCCGGAGTTCATCCGTGGCTTTCTTT
D gene: TRBD2; V gene: TRBV30; clone size: once; J gene: TRBJ2-1; CDR3 protein: CAWGVTSGRAYEQFF; CDR3 DNA: TGTGCCTGGGGGGTTACTAGCGGGAGGGCGTATGAGCAGTTCTTC
D gene: -; V gene: TRBV5-1; clone size: -; J gene: TRBJ2-1; CDR3 protein: CASSLVRGTVNEQFF; CDR3 DNA: TGCGCCAGCAGCTTGGTGCGCGGGACCGTCAATGAGCAGTTCTTC
D gene: -; V gene: TRBV18; clone size: -; J gene: TRBJ1-5; CDR3 protein: CASSPSQGNQPQHF; CDR3 DNA: TGTGCCAGCTCACCTTCGCAGGGGAATCAGCCCCAGCATTTT
D gene: TRBD1; V gene: TRBV11-2; clone size: -; J gene: TRBJ1-5; CDR3 protein: CASSLGGGARGDNQPQHF; CDR3 DNA: TGTGCCAGCAGCCTAGGGGGCGGGGCGCGGGGGGACAATCAGCCCCAGCATTTT
D gene: TRBD1; V gene: TRBV5-4; clone size: -; J gene: TRBJ2-3; CDR3 protein: CASSHLRQGGTDTQYF; CDR3 DNA: TGTGCCAGCAGCCACCTTAGACAGGGCGGCACAGATACGCAGTATTTT
D gene: TRBD1; V gene: TRBV5-1; clone size: -; J gene: TRBJ2-7; CDR3 protein: CASSQNRGNWDEQYF; CDR3 DNA: TGCGCCAGCAGCCAGAACAGGGGAAATTGGGACGAGCAGTACTTC
D gene: TRBD1; V gene: TRBV7-2; clone size: -; J gene: TRBJ1-2; CDR3 protein: CASSVGQGHAAGYTF; CDR3 DNA: TGTGCCAGCAGCGTAGGACAGGGCCACGCCGCCGGCTACACCTTC
D gene: TRBD1; V gene: TRBV7-8; clone size: -; J gene: TRBJ1-6; CDR3 protein: CASSPGQAVSPLHF; CDR3 DNA: TGTGCCAGCAGCCCGGGACAGGCCGTATCACCCCTCCACTTT
D gene: TRBD2; V gene: TRBV30; clone size: -; J gene: TRBJ2-2; CDR3 protein: CAWNTRSSGANTGELFF; CDR3 DNA: TGTGCCTGGAATACGCGTTCTAGCGGTGCGAACACCGGGGAGCTGTTTTTT
D gene: TRBD2; V gene: TRBV5-4; clone size: -; J gene: TRBJ2-7; CDR3 protein: CASRRGTSGNIYEQYF; CDR3 DNA: TGTGCCAGCAGACGGGGGACTAGCGGGAACATCTACGAGCAGTACTTC
D gene: TRBD1; V gene: TRBV29-1; clone size: -; J gene: TRBJ1-2; CDR3 protein: CSVEIWTGGPGGYTF; CDR3 DNA: TGCAGCGTTGAAATCTGGACAGGGGGACCCGGCGGCTACACCTTC
D gene: TRBD1; V gene: TRBV6-2/TRBV6-3; clone size: -; J gene: TRBJ2-7; CDR3 protein: CASSYPTGQGLIYEQYF; CDR3 DNA: TGTGCCAGCAGTTACCCTACAGGACAGGGGTTGATATACGAGCAGTACTTC
D gene: TRBD2; V gene: TRBV15; clone size: -; J gene: TRBJ2-1; CDR3 protein: CATSRGDTGTKQFF; CDR3 DNA: TGTGCCACCAGCAGAGGGGATACCGGGACTAAGCAGTTCTTC
D gene: -; V gene: TRBV6-6; clone size: -; J gene: TRBJ1-6; CDR3 protein: CASSPVARATLHF; CDR3 DNA: TGTGCCAGCAGCCCAGTTGCGAGGGCCACCCTCCACTTT
D gene: -; V gene: TRBV5-1; clone size: -; J gene: TRBJ2-5; CDR3 protein: CASSLARRDQETQYF; CDR3 DNA: TGCGCCAGCAGCTTGGCGAGGCGGGACCAAGAGACCCAGTACTTC
D gene: TRBD2; V gene: TRBV7-3; clone size: -; J gene: TRBJ2-3; CDR3 protein: CASSSPSGRAAYF; CDR3 DNA: TGTGCCAGCAGCTCACCGAGCGGGAGGGCGGCGTATTTT